This T cell receptor beta chain was retrieved from a study of T cell responses to AZD1222 COVID-19 vaccine. Study findings and constraints: Vaccine-associated CD4 TCRs ranged over spike, dominating at 160-218 and 743-854. There were mostly white British donors and more females than males, and clonal diversity was possibly underestimated. Nearly half of spike-specific TCRs reportedly go after variant regions that carry no mutations. Repertoires were sampled only after the peak T cell response.

With respect to this clone: The target antigen is unknown.

The data were produced by immunoSEQ multiplex PCR, yet TCRdb's version contains in-frame clones alone and is incomplete. This table has 100,000 to 120,000 clones, roughly 82% appearing once. In germline, CDR1 is MNHEY, CDR2 SVGEGT. V gave up 4 bases and J gave up 5 bases; unmatched junction bases: 7. This CDR3 is 15 amino acids long. The sample here was peripheral blood, taken on day 0 of AZD1222 vaccination. This sequence was found in an adult in good health. The gene calls are TRBV6-2 or TRBV6-3 and TRBJ1-4; TRBD1 agrees at 7 bases. The chain's CDR3 is CASSSVETGNEKLFF. CDR3 bases: TGTGCCAGCAGTTCAGTGGAGACAGGGAATGAAAAACTGTTTTTT.